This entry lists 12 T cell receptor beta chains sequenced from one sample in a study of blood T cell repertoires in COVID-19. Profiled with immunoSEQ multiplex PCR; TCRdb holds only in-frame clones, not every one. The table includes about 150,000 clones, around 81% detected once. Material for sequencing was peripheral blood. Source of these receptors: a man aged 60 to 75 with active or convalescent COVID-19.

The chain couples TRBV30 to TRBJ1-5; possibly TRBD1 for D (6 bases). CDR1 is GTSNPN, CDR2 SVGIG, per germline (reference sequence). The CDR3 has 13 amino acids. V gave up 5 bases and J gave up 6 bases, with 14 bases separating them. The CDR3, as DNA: TGTGCCTGGGCACAGGGAAGTGTTCAGCCCCAGCATTTT. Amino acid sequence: CAWAQGSVQPQHF. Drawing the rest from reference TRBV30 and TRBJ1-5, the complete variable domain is SQTIHQWPATLVQPVGSPLSLECTVEGTSNPNLYWYRQAAGRGLQLLFYSVGIGQISSEVPQNLSASRPQDRQFILSSKKLLLSDSGFYLCAWAQGSVQPQHFGDGTRLSIL.

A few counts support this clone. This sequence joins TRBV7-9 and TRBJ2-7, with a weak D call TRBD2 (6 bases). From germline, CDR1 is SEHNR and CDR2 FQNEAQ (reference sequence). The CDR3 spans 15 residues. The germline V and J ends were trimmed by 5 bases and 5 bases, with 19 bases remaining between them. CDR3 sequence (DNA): TGTGCCAGCAGCCGAGGGACTTCCAACGGGGACGAGCAGTACTTC. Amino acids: CASSRGTSNGDEQYF.

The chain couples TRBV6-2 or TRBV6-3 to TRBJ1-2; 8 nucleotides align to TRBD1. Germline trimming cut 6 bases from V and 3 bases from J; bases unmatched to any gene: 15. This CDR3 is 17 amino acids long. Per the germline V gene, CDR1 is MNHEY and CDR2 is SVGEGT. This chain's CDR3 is CASSPMGQEVWDYGYTF. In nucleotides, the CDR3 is TGTGCCAGCAGCCCGATGGGACAGGAGGTTTGGGACTATGGCTACACCTTC.

CDR3 loop: CASSSTDWSYEQYF. CDR3 bases: TGTGCCAGCAGCTCTACGGACTGGTCCTACGAGCAGTACTTC. V is TRBV7-2 and J is TRBJ2-7, with a possible D match to TRBD2 (5 bases). Trimming removed 4 bases from V and 1 base from J, with 11 bases in between. In germline, CDR1 is SGHTA, CDR2 FQGNSA. The CDR3 totals 14 residues.

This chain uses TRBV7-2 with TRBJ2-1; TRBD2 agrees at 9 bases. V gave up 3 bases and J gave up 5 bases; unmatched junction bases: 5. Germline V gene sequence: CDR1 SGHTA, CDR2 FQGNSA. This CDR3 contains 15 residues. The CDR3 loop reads CASSFSLAGHNEQFF. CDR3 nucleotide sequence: TGTGCCAGCAGCTTTAGTCTAGCGGGACACAATGAGCAGTTCTTC.

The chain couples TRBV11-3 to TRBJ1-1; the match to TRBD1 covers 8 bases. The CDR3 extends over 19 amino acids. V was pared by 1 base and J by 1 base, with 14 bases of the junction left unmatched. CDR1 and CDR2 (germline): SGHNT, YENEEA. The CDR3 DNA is TGTGCCAGCAGCTTAGCAACGGGCAGGGGGCCACAACAGAACACTGAAGCTTTCTTT. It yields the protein CASSLATGRGPQQNTEAFF.

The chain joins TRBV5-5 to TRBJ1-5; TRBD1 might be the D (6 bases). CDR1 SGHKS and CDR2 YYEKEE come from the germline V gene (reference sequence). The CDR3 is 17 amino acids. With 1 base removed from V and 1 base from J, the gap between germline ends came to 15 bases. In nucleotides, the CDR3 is TGTGCCAGCAGCTTGTCGGCAGGGGATTTAAGCAATCAGCCCCAGCATTTT. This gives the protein CASSLSAGDLSNQPQHF.

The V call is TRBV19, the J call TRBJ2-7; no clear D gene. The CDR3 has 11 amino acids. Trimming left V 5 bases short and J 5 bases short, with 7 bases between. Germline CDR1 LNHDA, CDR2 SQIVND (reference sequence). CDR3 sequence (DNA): TGTGCCAGTAGTCCAGGAAACGAGCAGTACTTC. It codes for CASSPGNEQYF.

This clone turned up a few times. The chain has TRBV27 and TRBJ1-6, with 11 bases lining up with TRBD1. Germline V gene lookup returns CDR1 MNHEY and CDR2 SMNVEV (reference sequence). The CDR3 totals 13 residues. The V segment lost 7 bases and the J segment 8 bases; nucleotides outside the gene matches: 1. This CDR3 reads CASKGQGDSPLHF. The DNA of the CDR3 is TGTGCCAGCAAGGGACAGGGGGATTCACCCCTCCACTTT.

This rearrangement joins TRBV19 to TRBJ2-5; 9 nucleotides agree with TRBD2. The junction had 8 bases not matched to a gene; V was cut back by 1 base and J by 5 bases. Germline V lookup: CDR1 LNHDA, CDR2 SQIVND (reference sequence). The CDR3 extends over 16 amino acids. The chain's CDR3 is CASSIGGASGTETQYF. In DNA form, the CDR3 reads TGTGCCAGTAGTATAGGGGGGGCTAGCGGGACGGAGACCCAGTACTTC.

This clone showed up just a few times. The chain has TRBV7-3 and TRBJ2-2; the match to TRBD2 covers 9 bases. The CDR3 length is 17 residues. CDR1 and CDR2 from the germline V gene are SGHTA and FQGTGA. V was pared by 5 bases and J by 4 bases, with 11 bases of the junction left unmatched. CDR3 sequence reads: CASSPYLAGVGTGELFF. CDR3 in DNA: TGTGCCAGCAGCCCCTATTTAGCGGGAGTGGGCACCGGGGAGCTGTTTTTT.

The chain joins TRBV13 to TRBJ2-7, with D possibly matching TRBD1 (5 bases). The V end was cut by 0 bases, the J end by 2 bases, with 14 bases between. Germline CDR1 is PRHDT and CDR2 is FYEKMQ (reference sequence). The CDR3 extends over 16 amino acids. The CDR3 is CASSLGSRAVPYEQYF. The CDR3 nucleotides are TGTGCCAGCAGCTTAGGCAGCAGGGCAGTCCCCTACGAGCAGTACTTC.